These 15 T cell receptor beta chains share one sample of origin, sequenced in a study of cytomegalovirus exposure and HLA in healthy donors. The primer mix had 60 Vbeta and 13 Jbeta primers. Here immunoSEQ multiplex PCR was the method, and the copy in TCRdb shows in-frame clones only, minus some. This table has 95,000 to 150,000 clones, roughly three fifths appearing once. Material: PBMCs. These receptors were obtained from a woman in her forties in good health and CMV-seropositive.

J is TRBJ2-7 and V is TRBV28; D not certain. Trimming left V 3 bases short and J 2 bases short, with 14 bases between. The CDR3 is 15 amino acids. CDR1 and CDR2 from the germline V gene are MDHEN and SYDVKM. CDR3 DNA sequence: TGTGCCAGCAGTTTGACGGGTAGGAAGACCTACGAGCAGTACTTC. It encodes CASSLTGRKTYEQYF.

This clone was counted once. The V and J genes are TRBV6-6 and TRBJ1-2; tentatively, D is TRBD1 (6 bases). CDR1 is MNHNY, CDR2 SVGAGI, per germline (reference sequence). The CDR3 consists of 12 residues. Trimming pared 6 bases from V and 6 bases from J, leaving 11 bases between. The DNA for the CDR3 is TGTGCCAGCAGACGACAGGACCATGGCTACACCTTC. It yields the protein CASRRQDHGYTF.

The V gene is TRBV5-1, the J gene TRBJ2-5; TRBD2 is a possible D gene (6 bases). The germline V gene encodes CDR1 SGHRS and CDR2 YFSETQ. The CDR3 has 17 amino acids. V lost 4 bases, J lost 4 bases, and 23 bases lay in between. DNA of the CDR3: TGCGCCAGCAGCACGGGGGTCGACAGCCTAGGCGGAGAGACCCAGTACTTC. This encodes CASSTGVDSLGGETQYF. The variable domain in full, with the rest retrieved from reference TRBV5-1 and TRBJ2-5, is KAGVTQTPRYLIKTRGQQVTLSCSPISGHRSVSWYQQTPGQGLQFLFEYFSETQRNKGNFPGRFSGRQFSNSRSEMNVSTLELGDSALYLCASSTGVDSLGGETQYFGPGTRLLVL.

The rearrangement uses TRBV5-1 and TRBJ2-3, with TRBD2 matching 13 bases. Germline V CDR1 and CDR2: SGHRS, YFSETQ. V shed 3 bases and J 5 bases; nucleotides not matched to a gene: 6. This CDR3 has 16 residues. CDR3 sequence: CASSWGTSGNQDTQYF. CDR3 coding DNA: TGCGCCAGCAGCTGGGGGACTAGCGGGAATCAAGATACGCAGTATTTT.

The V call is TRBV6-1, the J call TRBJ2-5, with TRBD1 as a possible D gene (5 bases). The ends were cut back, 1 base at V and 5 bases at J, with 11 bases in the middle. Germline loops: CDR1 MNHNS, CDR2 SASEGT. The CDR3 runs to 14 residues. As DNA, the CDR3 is TGTGCCAGCAGTGAAGTCCGCCAGGGTGAGACCCAGTACTTC. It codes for CASSEVRQGETQYF.

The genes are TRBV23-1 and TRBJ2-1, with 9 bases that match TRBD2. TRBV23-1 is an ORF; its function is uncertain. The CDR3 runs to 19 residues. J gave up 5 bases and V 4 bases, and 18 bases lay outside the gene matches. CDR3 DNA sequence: TGCGCCAGCAGTCGCCGCACCCCTAGCGGGACTGAGGAAAACAATGAGCAGTTCTTC. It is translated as CASSRRTPSGTEENNEQFF.

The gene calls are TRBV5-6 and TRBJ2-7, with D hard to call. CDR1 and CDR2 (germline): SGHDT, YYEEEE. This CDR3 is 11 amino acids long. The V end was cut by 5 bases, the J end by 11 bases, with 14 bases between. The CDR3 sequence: CASSHGLKEYF. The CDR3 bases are TGTGCCAGCAGTCACGGGTTGAAGGAGTACTTC.

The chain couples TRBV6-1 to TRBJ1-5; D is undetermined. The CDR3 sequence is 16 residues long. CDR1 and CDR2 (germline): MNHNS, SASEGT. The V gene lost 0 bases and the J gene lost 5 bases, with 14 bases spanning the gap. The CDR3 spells CASSEASGSLHQPQHF. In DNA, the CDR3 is TGTGCCAGCAGTGAAGCCTCTGGGAGTCTCCATCAGCCCCAGCATTTT.

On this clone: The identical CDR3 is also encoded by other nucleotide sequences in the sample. The CDR3 protein is CASSPLSGQGVINEQFF. CDR3 coding DNA: TGTGCCAGCAGCCCCCTGAGTGGACAGGGTGTCATCAATGAGCAGTTCTTC. The chain recombines TRBV13 with TRBJ2-1, with 8 positions matching TRBD1. CDR1 PRHDT and CDR2 FYEKMQ come from the germline V gene (reference sequence). J was trimmed by 6 bases and V by 5 bases; bases with no gene match: 15. CDR3 length: 17 amino acids.

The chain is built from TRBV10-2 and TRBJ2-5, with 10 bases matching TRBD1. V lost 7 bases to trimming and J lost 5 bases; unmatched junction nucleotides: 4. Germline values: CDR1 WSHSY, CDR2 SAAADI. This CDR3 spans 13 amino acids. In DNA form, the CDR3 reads TGCGCCAGCACGGGACAGGGGCGGGAGACCCAGTACTTC. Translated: CASTGQGRETQYF.

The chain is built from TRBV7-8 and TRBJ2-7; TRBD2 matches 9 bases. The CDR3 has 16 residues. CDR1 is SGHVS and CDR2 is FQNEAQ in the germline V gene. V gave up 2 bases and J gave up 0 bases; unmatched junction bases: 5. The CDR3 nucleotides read TGTGCCAGCAGCTTAACGACTAGCGGAGCCTCCTACGAGCAGTACTTC. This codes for CASSLTTSGASYEQYF.

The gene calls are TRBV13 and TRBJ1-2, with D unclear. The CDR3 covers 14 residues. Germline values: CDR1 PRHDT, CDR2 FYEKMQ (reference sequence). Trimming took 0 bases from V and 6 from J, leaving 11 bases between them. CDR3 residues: CASSLGSRGNGYTF. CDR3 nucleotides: TGTGCCAGCAGCTTAGGATCCCGAGGGAATGGCTACACCTTC.

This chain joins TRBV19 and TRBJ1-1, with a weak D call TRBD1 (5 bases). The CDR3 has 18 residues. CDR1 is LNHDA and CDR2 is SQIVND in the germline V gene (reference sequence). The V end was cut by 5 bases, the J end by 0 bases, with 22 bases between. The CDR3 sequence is CASSPQGPVLFMNTEAFF. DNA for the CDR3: TGTGCCAGTAGTCCTCAGGGTCCGGTATTATTTATGAACACTGAAGCTTTCTTT.

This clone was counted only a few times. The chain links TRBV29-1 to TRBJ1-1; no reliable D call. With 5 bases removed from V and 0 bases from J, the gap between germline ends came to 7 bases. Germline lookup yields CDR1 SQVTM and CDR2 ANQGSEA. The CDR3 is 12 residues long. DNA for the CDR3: TGCAGCGTTTCTCAGATGAACACTGAAGCTTTCTTT. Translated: CSVSQMNTEAFF.

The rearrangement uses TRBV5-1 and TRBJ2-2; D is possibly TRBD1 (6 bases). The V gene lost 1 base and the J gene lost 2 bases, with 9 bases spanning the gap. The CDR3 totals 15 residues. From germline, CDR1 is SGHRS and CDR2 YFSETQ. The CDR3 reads CASSLWDKNTGELFF. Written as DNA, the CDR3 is TGCGCCAGCAGCTTGTGGGACAAAAACACCGGGGAGCTGTTTTTT.